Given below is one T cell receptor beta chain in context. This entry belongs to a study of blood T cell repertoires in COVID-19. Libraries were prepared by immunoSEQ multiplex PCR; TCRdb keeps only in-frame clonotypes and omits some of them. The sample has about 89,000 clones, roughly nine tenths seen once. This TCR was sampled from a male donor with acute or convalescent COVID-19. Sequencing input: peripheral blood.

Here the CDR3 reads CASRGDRVANEKLFF. The CDR3 DNA sequence: TGTGCCAGCAGGGGGGACAGGGTGGCTAATGAAAAACTGTTTTTT. The genes are TRBV6-5 and TRBJ1-4; TRBD1 matches at 9 bases. This CDR3 region has 15 residues. The V gene's germline CDR1 is MNHEY and CDR2 SVGAGI. J gave up 3 bases and V 6 bases, and 5 bases lay outside the gene matches.